This T cell receptor beta chain was identified in a study of cytomegalovirus exposure and HLA in healthy donors. In the study overall: The approximately 610 first-cohort repertoires shared a platform with the 130 or so validation repertoires, as reported in a later analysis. The study's findings and limits: For most TCR sequences rarity was the rule, although some public TCRs occurred in many donors. The authors listed about 170 TCR beta chains as cytomegalovirus-associated.

Note on this clone: Its antigen is as yet unknown.

TCRdb's table, derived via immunoSEQ multiplex PCR, lists solely in-frame clones and lacks some. In the table there are roughly 130,000 clones, less than 90% of which are singletons. Source material: PBMCs. This receptor was taken from a man in his late teens or twenties in good health and CMV-seronegative.

The CDR3 nucleotides read TGCGCCAGCAGCTTGTACGGGACAGCGAAATCTACCTACGAGCAGTACTTC. It translates to CASSLYGTAKSTYEQYF. The V gene is TRBV5-1, the J gene TRBJ2-7, with TRBD1 matching over 7 bases. CDR3 length: 17 residues. Germline-derived CDR1 and CDR2 are SGHRS and YFSETQ. V shed 1 base, J shed 2 bases, and the junction held 12 bases outside the gene matches.